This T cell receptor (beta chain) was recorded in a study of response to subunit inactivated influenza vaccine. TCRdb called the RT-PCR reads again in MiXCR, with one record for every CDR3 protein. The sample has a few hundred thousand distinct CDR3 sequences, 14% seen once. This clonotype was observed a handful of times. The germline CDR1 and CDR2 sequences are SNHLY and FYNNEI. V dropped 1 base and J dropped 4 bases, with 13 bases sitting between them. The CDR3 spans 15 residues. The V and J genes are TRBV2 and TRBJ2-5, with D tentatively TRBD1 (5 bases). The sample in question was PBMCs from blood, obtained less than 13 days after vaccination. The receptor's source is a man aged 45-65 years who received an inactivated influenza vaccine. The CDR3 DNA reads TGTGCCAGCAGTGAAGACCCCGGTAGGGGAGAGACCCAGTACTTC. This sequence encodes CASSEDPGRGETQYF.